Shown below are 2 T cell receptor beta chains from a single sample sequenced in a study of T cell responses to AZD1222 COVID-19 vaccine. Profiling relied on immunoSEQ multiplex PCR, and the TCRdb table lists in-frame clones only, not all of them. The table shows under 150,000 clones, with about 91% occurring only once. Sequences were derived from peripheral blood, sampled 28 days after the second AZD1222 dose. All receptors derive from an adult who received the AZD1222 COVID-19 vaccine.

This clone was recorded once. The chain joins TRBV30 to TRBJ1-5; D not certain. Germline CDR1 reads GTSNPN; CDR2 reads SVGIG (reference sequence). Trimming cost V 8 bases and J 2 bases, with 13 bases left between them. The CDR3 has 13 residues. Here the CDR3 reads CATSSGGNQPQHF. CDR3 in DNA: TGTGCCACATCTAGTGGGGGCAATCAGCCCCAGCATTTT.

The rearrangement links TRBV4-1 to TRBJ1-4; 9 positions agree with TRBD1. J was trimmed by 7 bases and V by 3 bases; bases with no gene match: 6. Germline-derived CDR1 and CDR2 are MGHRA and YSYEKL. This CDR3 spans 15 amino acids. CDR3 bases: TGCGCCAGCAGCCAGTACAGGGGGCCTGGTGAAAAACTGTTTTTT. As protein: CASSQYRGPGEKLFF.